The sequence of this T cell receptor (beta chain) was determined in a study of OX40 agonist ivuxolimab in advanced cancers. Study at large: A mean age of 60 years, range roughly 20 to 80, was recorded, and over 65% were male. Of the patients, three showed partial responses, one with hepatocellular carcinoma and two with cutaneous melanoma. General study points: CD4+ and CD8+ blood T cells expanded clonally by week 6 at 0.1 to 3.0 mg/kg.

Here immunoSEQ multiplex PCR was the method, and the copy in TCRdb shows in-frame clones only, minus some. This sample has some 32,000 clones; about four fifths occur once, and the top ten carry approximately 21%. On this clone itself: Its antigen is as yet unknown.

The TCR sequence derives from an adult with an advanced solid tumor such as melanoma, head and neck, liver or kidney cancer. Sequenced here: CD4+ or CD8+ T cells sorted from blood, sampled in a trial of the OX40 agonist ivuxolimab.

CDR3 nucleotide sequence: TGTGCCACCTCAGCGGGGCCGTACGAGCAGTACTTC. This gives the protein CATSAGPYEQYF. This chain connects TRBV27 to TRBJ2-7; 7 bases agree with TRBD2. The CDR3 consists of 12 residues. CDR1 and CDR2 (germline): MNHEY, SMNVEV (reference sequence). V lost 10 bases to trimming and J lost 4 bases; unmatched junction nucleotides: 7.